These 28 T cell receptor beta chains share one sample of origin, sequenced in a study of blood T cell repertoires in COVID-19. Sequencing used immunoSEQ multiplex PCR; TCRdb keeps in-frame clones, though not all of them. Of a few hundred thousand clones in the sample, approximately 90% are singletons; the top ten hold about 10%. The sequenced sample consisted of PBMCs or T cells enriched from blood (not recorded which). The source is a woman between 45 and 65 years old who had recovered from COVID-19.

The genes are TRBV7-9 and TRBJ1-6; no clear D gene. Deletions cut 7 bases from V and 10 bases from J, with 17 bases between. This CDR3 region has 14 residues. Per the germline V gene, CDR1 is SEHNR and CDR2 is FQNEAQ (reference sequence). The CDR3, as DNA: TGTGCCAGCACCGCTGATCTTGAGGGATCACCCCTCCACTTT. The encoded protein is CASTADLEGSPLHF.

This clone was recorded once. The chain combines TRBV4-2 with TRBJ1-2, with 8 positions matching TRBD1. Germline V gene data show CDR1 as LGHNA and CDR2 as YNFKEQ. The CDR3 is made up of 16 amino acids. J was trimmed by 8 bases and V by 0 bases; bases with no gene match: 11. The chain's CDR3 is CASSQERQGFRTGYTF. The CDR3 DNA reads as TGTGCCAGCAGCCAAGAAAGACAGGGGTTCCGGACAGGCTACACCTTC.

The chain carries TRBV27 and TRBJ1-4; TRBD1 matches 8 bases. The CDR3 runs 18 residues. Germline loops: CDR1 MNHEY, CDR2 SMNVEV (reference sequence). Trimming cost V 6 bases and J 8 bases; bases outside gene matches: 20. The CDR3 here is CASRGGRGQAIRGEKLFF. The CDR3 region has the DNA TGTGCCAGCAGGGGGGGGAGGGGACAGGCGATCCGTGGCGAAAAACTGTTTTTT.

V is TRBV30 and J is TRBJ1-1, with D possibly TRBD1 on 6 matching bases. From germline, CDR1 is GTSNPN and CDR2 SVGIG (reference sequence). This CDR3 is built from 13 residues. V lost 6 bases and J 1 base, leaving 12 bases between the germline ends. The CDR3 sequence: CACRDTWNTEAFF. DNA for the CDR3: TGTGCCTGTCGGGACACCTGGAACACTGAAGCTTTCTTT.

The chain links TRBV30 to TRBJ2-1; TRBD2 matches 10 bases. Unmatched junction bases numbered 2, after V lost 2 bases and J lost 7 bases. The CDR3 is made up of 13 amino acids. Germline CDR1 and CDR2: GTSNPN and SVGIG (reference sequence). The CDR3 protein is CAWSSGGANEQFF. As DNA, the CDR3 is TGTGCCTGGAGTAGCGGGGGGGCGAATGAGCAGTTCTTC.

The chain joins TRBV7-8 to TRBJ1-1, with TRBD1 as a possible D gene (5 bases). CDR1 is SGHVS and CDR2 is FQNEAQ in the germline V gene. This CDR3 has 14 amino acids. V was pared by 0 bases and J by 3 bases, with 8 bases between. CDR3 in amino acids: CASSLAQGDTEAFF. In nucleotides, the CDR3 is TGTGCCAGCAGCTTAGCGCAAGGGGACACTGAAGCTTTCTTT.

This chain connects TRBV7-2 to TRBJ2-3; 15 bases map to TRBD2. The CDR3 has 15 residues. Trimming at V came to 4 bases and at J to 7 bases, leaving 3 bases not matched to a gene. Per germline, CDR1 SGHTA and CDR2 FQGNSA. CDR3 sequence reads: CASSWGTSGGNTQYF. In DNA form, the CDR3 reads TGTGCCAGCAGCTGGGGGACTAGCGGGGGGAATACGCAGTATTTT.

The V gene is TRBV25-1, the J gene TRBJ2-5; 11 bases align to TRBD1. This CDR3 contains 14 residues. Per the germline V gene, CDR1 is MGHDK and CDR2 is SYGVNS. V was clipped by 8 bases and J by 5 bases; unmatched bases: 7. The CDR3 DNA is TGTGCCAGCGGACGGACAGGGGGCTGGGAGACCCAGTACTTC. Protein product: CASGRTGGWETQYF.

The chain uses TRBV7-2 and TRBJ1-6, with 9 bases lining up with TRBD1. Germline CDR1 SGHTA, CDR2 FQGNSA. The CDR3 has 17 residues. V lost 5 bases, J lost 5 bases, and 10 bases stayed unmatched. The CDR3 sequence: CASSPPGQGFNNSPLHF. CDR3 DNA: TGTGCCAGCAGCCCTCCGGGACAGGGATTTAATAATTCACCCCTCCACTTT. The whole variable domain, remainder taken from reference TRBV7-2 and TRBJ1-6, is GAGVSQSPSNKVTEKGKDVELRCDPISGHTALYWYRQSLGQGLEFLIYFQGNSAPDKSGLPSDRFSAERTGGSVSTLTIQRTQQEDSAVYLCASSPPGQGFNNSPLHFGNGTRLTVT.

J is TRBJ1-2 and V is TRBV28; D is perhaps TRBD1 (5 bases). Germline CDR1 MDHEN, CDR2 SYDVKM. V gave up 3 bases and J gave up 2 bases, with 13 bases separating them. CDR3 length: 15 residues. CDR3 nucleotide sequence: TGTGCCAGCAGTTTCCCACCCTCAGGGAACTATGGCTACACCTTC. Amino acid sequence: CASSFPPSGNYGYTF.

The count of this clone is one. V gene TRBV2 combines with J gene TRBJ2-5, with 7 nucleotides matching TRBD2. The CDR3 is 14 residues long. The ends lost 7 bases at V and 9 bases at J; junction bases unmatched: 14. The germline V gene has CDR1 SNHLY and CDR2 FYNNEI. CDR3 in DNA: TGTGCCAGCATTGGGACTACGGAGGGGTCGGCCCAGTACTTC. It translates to CASIGTTEGSAQYF.

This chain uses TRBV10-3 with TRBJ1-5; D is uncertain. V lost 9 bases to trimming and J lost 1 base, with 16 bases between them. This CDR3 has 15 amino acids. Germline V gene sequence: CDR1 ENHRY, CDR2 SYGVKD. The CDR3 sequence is CAIHEGGRSNQPQHF. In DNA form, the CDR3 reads TGTGCCATTCACGAGGGTGGAAGGAGCAATCAGCCCCAGCATTTT.

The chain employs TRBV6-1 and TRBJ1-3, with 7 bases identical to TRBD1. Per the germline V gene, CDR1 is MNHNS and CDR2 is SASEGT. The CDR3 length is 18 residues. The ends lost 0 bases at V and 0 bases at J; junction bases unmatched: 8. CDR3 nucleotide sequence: TGTGCCAGCAGTGAAGCCCTTATGACAGGGATCTCTGGAAACACCATATATTTT. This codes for CASSEALMTGISGNTIYF.

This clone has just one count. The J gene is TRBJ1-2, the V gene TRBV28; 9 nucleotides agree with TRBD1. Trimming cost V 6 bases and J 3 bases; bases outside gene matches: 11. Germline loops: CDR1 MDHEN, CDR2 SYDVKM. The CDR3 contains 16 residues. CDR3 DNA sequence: TGTGCCAGCAGCTCATCGAAGGGACAGGGTTACTATGGCTACACCTTC. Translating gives CASSSSKGQGYYGYTF.

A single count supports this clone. The CDR3: CASSSTGQIYEQYF. The CDR3 DNA sequence: TGTGCCAGCAGTTCAACCGGACAGATTTACGAGCAGTACTTC. The gene calls are TRBV27 and TRBJ2-7; a possible D gene is TRBD1 (6 bases). The germline V gene has CDR1 MNHEY and CDR2 SMNVEV (reference sequence). Trimming took 4 bases from V and 4 from J, leaving 14 bases between them. The CDR3 is 14 residues long.

The CDR3 DNA sequence: TGCGCCAGCAGCCAAGTATCCGCAGAAAGCTCTGGAAACACCATATATTTT. Its translation: CASSQVSAESSGNTIYF. This chain links TRBV4-1 with TRBJ1-3, with unresolved D. This CDR3 is built from 17 residues. Germline loops: CDR1 MGHRA, CDR2 YSYEKL. The V gene lost 1 base and the J gene lost 0 bases, with 13 bases spanning the gap.

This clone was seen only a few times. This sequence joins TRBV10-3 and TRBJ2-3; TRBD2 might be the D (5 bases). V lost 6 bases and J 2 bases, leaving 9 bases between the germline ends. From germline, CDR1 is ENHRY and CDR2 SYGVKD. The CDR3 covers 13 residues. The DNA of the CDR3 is TGTGCCATCAGGGAGGCTATCACAGATACGCAGTATTTT. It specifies CAIREAITDTQYF.

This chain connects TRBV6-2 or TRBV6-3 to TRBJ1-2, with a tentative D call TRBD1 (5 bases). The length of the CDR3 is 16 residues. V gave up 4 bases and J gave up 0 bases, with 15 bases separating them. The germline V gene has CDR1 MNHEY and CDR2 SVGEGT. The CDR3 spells CASSSWGIIANYGYTF. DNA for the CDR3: TGTGCCAGCAGTTCCTGGGGCATCATAGCTAACTATGGCTACACCTTC.

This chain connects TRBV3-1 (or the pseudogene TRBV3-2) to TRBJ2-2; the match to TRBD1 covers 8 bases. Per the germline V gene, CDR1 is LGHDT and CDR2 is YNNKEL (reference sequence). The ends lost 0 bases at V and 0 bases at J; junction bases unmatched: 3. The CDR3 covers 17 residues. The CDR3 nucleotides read TGTGCCAGCAGCCAAGAGGGGACAGGAGCGAACACCGGGGAGCTGTTTTTT. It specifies CASSQEGTGANTGELFF.

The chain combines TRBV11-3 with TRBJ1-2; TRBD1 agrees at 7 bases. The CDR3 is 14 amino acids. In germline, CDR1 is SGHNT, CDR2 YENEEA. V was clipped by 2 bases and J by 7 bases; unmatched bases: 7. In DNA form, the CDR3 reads TGTGCCAGCAGCTTAAACACAGGGGAACCTGGCTACACCTTC. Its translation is CASSLNTGEPGYTF.

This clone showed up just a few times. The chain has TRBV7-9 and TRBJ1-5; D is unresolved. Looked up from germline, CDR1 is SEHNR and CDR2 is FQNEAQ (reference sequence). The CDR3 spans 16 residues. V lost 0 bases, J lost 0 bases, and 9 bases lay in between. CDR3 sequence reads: CASSLALANSNQPQHF. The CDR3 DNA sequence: TGTGCCAGCAGCTTAGCGCTCGCTAATAGCAATCAGCCCCAGCATTTT.

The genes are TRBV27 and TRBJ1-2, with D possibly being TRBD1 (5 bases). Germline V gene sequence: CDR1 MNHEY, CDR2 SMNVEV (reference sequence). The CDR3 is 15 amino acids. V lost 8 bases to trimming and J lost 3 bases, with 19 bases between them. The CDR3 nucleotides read TGTGCCAGCCGGCGGGGCGGGCCCGCCGACTATGGCTACACCTTC. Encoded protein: CASRRGGPADYGYTF.

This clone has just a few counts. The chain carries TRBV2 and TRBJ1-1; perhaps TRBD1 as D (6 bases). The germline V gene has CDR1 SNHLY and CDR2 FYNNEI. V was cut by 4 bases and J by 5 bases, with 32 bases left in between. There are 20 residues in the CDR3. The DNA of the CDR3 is TGTGCCAGCAGTGTCCCGGTGGGGGCAGGGTTGAACCGAGGCACAACTGAAGCTTTCTTT. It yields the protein CASSVPVGAGLNRGTTEAFF.

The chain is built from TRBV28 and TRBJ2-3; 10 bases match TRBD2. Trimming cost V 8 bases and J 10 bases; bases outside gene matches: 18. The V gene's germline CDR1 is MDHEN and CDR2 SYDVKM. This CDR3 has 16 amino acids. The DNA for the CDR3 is TGTGCCAGCTCCCGGGTTCGAGCGGGGGGGTTCATTGCGCAGTATTTT. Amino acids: CASSRVRAGGFIAQYF.

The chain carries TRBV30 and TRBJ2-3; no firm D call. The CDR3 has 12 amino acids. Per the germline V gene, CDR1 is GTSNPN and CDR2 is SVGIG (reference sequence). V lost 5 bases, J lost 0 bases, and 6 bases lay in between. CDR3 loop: CAWGQSTDTQYF. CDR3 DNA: TGTGCCTGGGGGCAGAGCACAGATACGCAGTATTTT.

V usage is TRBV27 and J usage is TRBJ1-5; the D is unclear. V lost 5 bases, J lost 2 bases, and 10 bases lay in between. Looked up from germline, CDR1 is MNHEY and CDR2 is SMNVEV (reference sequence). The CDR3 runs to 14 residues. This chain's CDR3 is CASSREMGNQPQHF. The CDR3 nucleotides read TGTGCCAGCAGTAGAGAGATGGGCAATCAGCCCCAGCATTTT.

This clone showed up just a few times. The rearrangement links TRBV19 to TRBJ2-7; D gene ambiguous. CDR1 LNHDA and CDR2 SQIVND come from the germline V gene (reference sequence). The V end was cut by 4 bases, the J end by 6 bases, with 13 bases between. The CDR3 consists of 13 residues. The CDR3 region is CASSTVAWAEQYF. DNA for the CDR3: TGTGCCAGTAGTACCGTGGCGTGGGCCGAGCAGTACTTC.

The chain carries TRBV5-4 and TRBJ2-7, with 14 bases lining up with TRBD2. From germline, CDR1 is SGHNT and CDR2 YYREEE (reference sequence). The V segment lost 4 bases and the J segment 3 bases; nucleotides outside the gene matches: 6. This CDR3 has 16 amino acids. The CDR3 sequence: CASSPGGLAGDYEQYF. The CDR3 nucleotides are TGTGCCAGCAGCCCTGGGGGACTAGCGGGGGACTACGAGCAGTACTTC.